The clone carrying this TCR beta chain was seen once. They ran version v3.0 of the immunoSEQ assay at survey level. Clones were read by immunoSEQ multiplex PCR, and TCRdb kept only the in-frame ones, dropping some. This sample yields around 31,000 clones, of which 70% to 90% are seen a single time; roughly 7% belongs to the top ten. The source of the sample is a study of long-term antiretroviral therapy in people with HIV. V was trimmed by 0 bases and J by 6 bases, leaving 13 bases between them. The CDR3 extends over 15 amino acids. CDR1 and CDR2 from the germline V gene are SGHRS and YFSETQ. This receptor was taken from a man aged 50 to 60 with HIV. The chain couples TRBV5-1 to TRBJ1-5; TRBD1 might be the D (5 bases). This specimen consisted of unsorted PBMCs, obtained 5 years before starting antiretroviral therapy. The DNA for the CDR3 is TGCGCCAGCAGCTTGGACGGCAGGGCGGTTCAGCCCCAGCATTTT. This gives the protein CASSLDGRAVQPQHF.